These 28 T cell receptor beta chains came from one sample sequenced in a study of blood T cells in healthy people across ages. Primed by a sample-barcoded 5' primer and a J-beta primer mix, a second PCR proceeded for 7 to 11 cycles. A single record per CDR3 protein comes from TCRdb applying MiXCR to the 5' RACE reads. The table includes 800,000 to 950,000 distinct CDR3 sequences, almost 30% detected once. These sequences were also reported in another study, on T cells of mothers and their children.

What was sequenced was blood. These receptors all stem from a woman between 40 and 55 years old in good health.

This clonotype was seen a handful of times. The CDR3 DNA is TGTGCCAGCAAACCCGGGGCAGGGGGGCGAAACTATGGCTACACCTTC. This gives the protein CASKPGAGGRNYGYTF. The rearrangement uses TRBV19 and TRBJ1-2; TRBD1 aligns across 7 bases. This CDR3 is 16 amino acids long. V lost 9 bases to trimming and J lost 2 bases; unmatched junction nucleotides: 15. From germline, CDR1 is LNHDA and CDR2 SQIVND (reference sequence).

CDR3 nucleotide sequence: TGTGCCAGCAGCCTCAATCGCTGGGGGGGGCCGAACACCGGGGAGCTGTTTTTT. It yields the protein CASSLNRWGGPNTGELFF. The chain is built from TRBV7-9 and TRBJ2-2; a possible D gene is TRBD2 (7 bases). Germline V lookup: CDR1 SEHNR, CDR2 FQNEAQ (reference sequence). There are 18 residues in the CDR3. V lost 5 bases, J lost 0 bases, and 19 bases lay in between. The full variable domain, completed using reference TRBV7-9 and TRBJ2-2, is DTGVSQNPRHKITKRGQNVTFRCDPISEHNRLYWYRQTLGQGPEFLTYFQNEAQLEKSRLLSDRFSAERPKGSFSTLEIQRTEQGDSAMYLCASSLNRWGGPNTGELFFGEGSRLTVL.

The chain joins TRBV7-2 to TRBJ1-1; D uncertain. The CDR3 has 13 amino acids. Germline V CDR1 and CDR2: SGHTA, FQGNSA. V lost 4 bases, J lost 6 bases, and 12 bases lay in between. The CDR3 DNA is TGTGCCAGCAGCTGGGAACTGAGATCTGAAGCTTTCTTT. Residues: CASSWELRSEAFF.

The rearrangement links TRBV4-3 to TRBJ2-3; 8 bases match TRBD2. Germline lookup yields CDR1 LGHNA and CDR2 YSLEER. The J segment lost 0 bases and the V segment lost 0 bases, leaving 5 bases of the junction unmatched. This CDR3 comprises 17 residues. This CDR3 reads CASSQDPPSGSTDTQYF. The CDR3 bases are TGCGCCAGCAGCCAAGACCCCCCTAGCGGGAGCACAGATACGCAGTATTTT.

The chain has TRBV7-2 and TRBJ2-5; perhaps D is TRBD1 or TRBD2 (5 bases each). V lost 5 bases, J lost 5 bases, and 15 bases lay in between. There are 14 residues in the CDR3. Germline CDR1 reads SGHTA; CDR2 reads FQGNSA. CDR3 sequence (DNA): TGTGCCAGCAGCATAACAGGACGCGGGGAGACCCAGTACTTC. It specifies CASSITGRGETQYF.

This chain uses TRBV24-1 with TRBJ2-1; TRBD2 agrees at 8 bases. After removal of 7 bases from V and 9 bases from J, the junction contained 10 bases not matched to a gene. The CDR3 sequence is 14 residues long. Germline CDR1 KGHDR, CDR2 SFDVKD. The CDR3 protein is CATSPGLGLSEQFF. For the CDR3, the DNA is TGTGCCACCAGCCCGGGACTAGGACTTAGTGAGCAGTTCTTC.

The chain combines TRBV20-1 with TRBJ2-5; D unclear. Germline loops: CDR1 DFQATT, CDR2 SNEGSKA (reference sequence). The CDR3 is 15 amino acids. Trimming removed 5 bases from V and 2 bases from J, with 18 bases in between. CDR3 DNA sequence: TGCAGTGCTTTAGGTCCGATCCTGGCTCAAGAGACCCAGTACTTC. Translated: CSALGPILAQETQYF.

Points on this clonotype: One end of the junction varies from germline; a read error may be responsible. The chain has TRBV5-5 and TRBJ2-1; TRBD1 is a possible D gene (5 bases). The CDR3 runs to 13 residues. Germline lookup yields CDR1 SGHKS and CDR2 YYEKEE (reference sequence). CDR3 region: CASSLTGINGQFF. The CDR3 nucleotides read TGTGCCAGCAGCTTGACAGGCATCAATGGGCAGTTCTTC.

This clonotype was picked up many times. V gene TRBV27 combines with J gene TRBJ2-7; the D gene is possibly TRBD1 (7 bases). V dropped 0 bases and J dropped 3 bases, with 24 bases sitting between them. The CDR3 is 19 amino acids. Germline assignment: CDR1 MNHEY and CDR2 SMNVEV (reference sequence). The CDR3, as DNA: TGTGCCAGCAGTTTATCGGGGGGACAGCCCTTTCGTCCGGGCTACGAGCAGTACTTC. Translation gives CASSLSGGQPFRPGYEQYF.

This clonotype was recorded only once. The chain combines TRBV20-1 with TRBJ1-6, with D maybe TRBD1 (5 bases). Between the trimmed V and J ends, which lost 3 bases and 8 bases, there was a span of 17 bases. This CDR3 contains 15 residues. The germline V gene encodes CDR1 DFQATT and CDR2 SNEGSKA (reference sequence). The CDR3, as DNA: TGCAGTGCTAGGGGCCACCAGGGAGGATATTCACCCCTCCACTTT. This sequence encodes CSARGHQGGYSPLHF.

The chain couples TRBV25-1 to TRBJ2-1, with TRBD1 matching 9 bases. The germline CDR1 and CDR2 sequences are MGHDK and SYGVNS. The CDR3 is 19 amino acids. The V and J ends lost 1 base and 0 bases, in that order; junction bases with no gene match: 10. This CDR3 reads CASSESPGQGGSSYNEQFF. CDR3 coding DNA: TGTGCCAGCAGTGAATCTCCGGGACAGGGTGGGAGCTCCTACAATGAGCAGTTCTTC.

In nucleotides, the CDR3 is TGCAGCGCCTGGACAGGGGGCAGCGACGAGCAGTACTTC. Its translation is CSAWTGGSDEQYF. The chain carries TRBV29-1 and TRBJ2-4; 11 positions agree with TRBD1. With the DNA end fitting TRBJ2-7 better, the J assignment may be wrong. The CDR3 spans 13 residues. From germline, CDR1 is SQVTM and CDR2 ANQGSEA.

A few counts support this clonotype. The genes are TRBV7-2 and TRBJ2-7; possibly TRBD2 for D (5 bases). V lost 10 bases, J lost 4 bases, and 14 bases lay in between. Germline assignment: CDR1 SGHTA and CDR2 FQGNSA. CDR3 length: 12 amino acids. In DNA form, the CDR3 reads TGTGCCACCGGAGGACTCCCATACGAGCAGTACTTC. Its translation: CATGGLPYEQYF.

This chain connects TRBV27 to TRBJ1-6; D not resolved. V shed 3 bases and J shed 4 bases, with 7 bases lying between them. The CDR3 has 14 amino acids. The germline gives CDR1 MNHEY, CDR2 SMNVEV (reference sequence). CDR3 nucleotides: TGTGCCAGCAGTTTTTTGGGTTATAATTCACCCCTCCACTTT. The encoded protein is CASSFLGYNSPLHF.

This clonotype was seen repeatedly, ten times or more. The genes are TRBV2 and TRBJ2-5; tentative D call: TRBD2 (6 bases). Germline-derived CDR1 and CDR2 are SNHLY and FYNNEI. The CDR3 runs 13 residues. Between the trimmed V and J ends, which lost 6 bases and 7 bases, there was a span of 15 bases. CDR3 DNA: TGTGCCAGCAGCTCCCGGAGGGGAGGGACCCAGTACTTC. It translates to CASSSRRGGTQYF.

The V and J genes are TRBV27 and TRBJ1-5; the match to TRBD1 covers 9 bases. V shed 6 bases, J shed 5 bases, and the junction held 11 bases outside the gene matches. The CDR3 spans 16 residues. CDR1 MNHEY and CDR2 SMNVEV come from the germline V gene (reference sequence). CDR3 amino acids: CASSPEGRDRDQPQHF. In DNA form, the CDR3 reads TGTGCCAGCAGCCCAGAGGGTAGGGACAGGGATCAGCCCCAGCATTTT.

This clonotype was found many times. This sequence joins TRBV29-1 and TRBJ1-4; 9 bases align to TRBD1. Trimming cost V 7 bases and J 5 bases; bases outside gene matches: 2. CDR1 is SQVTM and CDR2 is ANQGSEA in the germline V gene. This CDR3 has 12 residues. The DNA for the CDR3 is TGCAGCGGTGGGACAGGGAATGAAAAACTGTTTTTT. Amino acids: CSGGTGNEKLFF. Looking up the rest from reference TRBV29-1 and TRBJ1-4 gives the full variable domain: SAVISQKPSRDICQRGTSLTIQCQVDSQVTMMFWYRQQPGQSLTLIATANQGSEATYESGFVIDKFPISRPNLTFSTLTVSNMSPEDSSIYLCSGGTGNEKLFFGSGTQLSVL.

This chain connects TRBV7-2 to TRBJ1-2; D gene uncertain. Germline V gene data show CDR1 as SGHTA and CDR2 as FQGNSA. V lost 1 base and J 3 bases, leaving 12 bases between the germline ends. The CDR3 spans 15 residues. The CDR3 loop reads CASSLEPGSDYGYTF. The CDR3 DNA sequence: TGTGCCAGCAGCTTAGAGCCGGGGTCGGACTATGGCTACACCTTC.

This clonotype has more than one count but fewer than ten. The chain is built from TRBV20-1 and TRBJ2-7; possibly TRBD1 for D (5 bases). The CDR3 is made up of 14 amino acids. Germline assignment: CDR1 DFQATT and CDR2 SNEGSKA (reference sequence). V shed 0 bases and J shed 0 bases, with 9 bases lying between them. The CDR3 protein is CSARDRDSSYEQYF. CDR3 DNA: TGCAGTGCTAGAGATCGAGACAGCTCCTACGAGCAGTACTTC.

Only a few counts were recorded for this clonotype. This chain uses TRBV20-1 with TRBJ2-7, with a weak D call TRBD1 (6 bases). Germline CDR1 and CDR2: DFQATT and SNEGSKA (reference sequence). V was cut by 6 bases and J by 2 bases, with 11 bases left in between. This CDR3 is built from 12 residues. In DNA, the CDR3 is TGCAGTGCGCAGGGGTATGCCTACGAGCAGTACTTC. Its translation: CSAQGYAYEQYF.

V usage is TRBV5-5 and J usage is TRBJ1-5, with no clear D. The CDR3 consists of 14 residues. V lost 2 bases and J 6 bases, leaving 12 bases between the germline ends. Germline-derived CDR1 and CDR2 are SGHKS and YYEKEE (reference sequence). The CDR3 sequence: CASSFAGRGQPQHF. In nucleotides, the CDR3 is TGTGCCAGCAGCTTTGCGGGTCGGGGTCAGCCCCAGCATTTT.

Many counts were recorded for this clonotype. The V gene is TRBV7-9, the J gene TRBJ2-1; 12 nucleotides line up with TRBD2. The CDR3 totals 16 residues. Germline V gene sequence: CDR1 SEHNR, CDR2 FQNEAQ (reference sequence). The V gene end was trimmed by 5 bases and the J gene end by 3 bases; junction bases not matched to a gene: 5. The CDR3 sequence is CASSRLAGAVYNEQFF. For the CDR3, the DNA is TGTGCCAGCAGCAGACTAGCGGGGGCGGTCTACAATGAGCAGTTCTTC.

This clonotype has ten or more counts. This sequence joins TRBV6-5 and TRBJ2-1, with D possibly being TRBD2 (5 bases). CDR1 is MNHEY and CDR2 is SVGAGI in the germline V gene. The V gene lost 7 bases and the J gene lost 10 bases, with 23 bases spanning the gap. The CDR3 has 15 residues. CDR3 sequence (DNA): TGTGCCAGCAACCCCAATGTGGCCGGAGGCTTCGAGCAGTTCTTC. This translates into CASNPNVAGGFEQFF.

The V and J genes are TRBV2 and TRBJ1-5; the D is unclear. CDR1 and CDR2 from the germline V gene are SNHLY and FYNNEI. V lost 11 bases and J lost 0, with 17 bases in between. The CDR3 runs 15 residues. This CDR3 reads CAGKGRRDSNQPQHF. CDR3 DNA sequence: TGTGCCGGCAAGGGCAGGAGAGATAGCAATCAGCCCCAGCATTTT.

There are a few counts of this clonotype. This rearrangement joins TRBV2 to TRBJ1-1; D remains ambiguous. Germline V gene lookup returns CDR1 SNHLY and CDR2 FYNNEI. The V end was cut by 6 bases, the J end by 1 base, with 24 bases between. The CDR3 runs 18 residues. CDR3 protein: CASRGPGSRARPNTEAFF. CDR3 nucleotide sequence: TGTGCCAGCAGAGGACCAGGCTCGAGGGCCCGTCCGAACACTGAAGCTTTCTTT.

This clonotype was observed many times. The chain uses TRBV20-1 and TRBJ2-6; a possible D gene is TRBD2 (6 bases). Germline V gives CDR1 DFQATT, CDR2 SNEGSKA (reference sequence). Trimming removed 5 bases from V and 0 bases from J, with 8 bases in between. This CDR3 contains 14 residues. DNA for the CDR3: TGCAGTGCTTCGCGGGACTCTGGGGCCAACGTCCTGACTTTC. As protein: CSASRDSGANVLTF.

The chain uses TRBV28 and TRBJ1-2, with D maybe TRBD1 (5 bases). Germline V gene sequence: CDR1 MDHEN, CDR2 SYDVKM. Between the trimmed V and J ends, which lost 0 bases and 7 bases, there was a span of 9 bases. The CDR3 extends over 13 amino acids. The chain's CDR3 is CASSLWGRAGYTF. The CDR3 DNA sequence: TGTGCCAGCAGTTTATGGGGCAGGGCTGGCTACACCTTC.

This clonotype was counted between two and nine times. The chain has TRBV12-3 or TRBV12-4 and TRBJ2-7; D possibly corresponds to TRBD1 (5 bases). With 6 bases removed from V and 6 bases from J, the gap between germline ends came to 12 bases. The CDR3 consists of 12 residues. CDR3 DNA: TGTGCCAGCAGCACTCAGGGTGCCGAGCAGTACTTC. Encoded protein: CASSTQGAEQYF.